The sequence of this T cell receptor (beta chain) was determined in a study of Ad26.COV2.S vaccination and SARS-CoV-2 variants. Study at large: By the intramuscular route, Ad26.COV2.S was given once, or twice 56 days apart.

The CDR3 extends over 12 amino acids. CDR1 and CDR2 from the germline V gene are SGHRS and YFSETQ. Trimming pared 2 bases from V and 11 bases from J, leaving 13 bases between. Noted treatment: 19 received Ad26.COV2.S at low or high dose, single or two shots; 5 received placebo; per-sample allocation not given. All samples were drawn on day 63, counting from the first vaccine or placebo injection. The data were produced by immunoSEQ multiplex PCR, yet TCRdb's version contains in-frame clones alone and is incomplete. The table has under 500,000 clones, roughly 90% seen once. Here the sequenced sample was peripheral blood, taken in a trial of Ad26.COV2.S vaccine versus placebo. The receptor was isolated from a person between 18 and 59 years old who received the Ad26.COV2.S COVID-19 vaccine or a placebo. J is TRBJ1-1 and V is TRBV5-1; perhaps TRBD1 as D (5 bases). The CDR3 bases are TGCGCCAGCAGCTTCCAAGGGGCCGAGGCTTTCTTT. Translating gives CASSFQGAEAFF. The whole variable domain, remainder taken from reference TRBV5-1 and TRBJ1-1, is KAGVTQTPRYLIKTRGQQVTLSCSPISGHRSVSWYQQTPGQGLQFLFEYFSETQRNKGNFPGRFSGRQFSNSRSEMNVSTLELGDSALYLCASSFQGAEAFFGQGTRLTVV.